A selection of T cell receptor beta chains follows, all from one sample in a study of response to subunit inactivated influenza vaccine. Via MiXCR, TCRdb re-called the RT-PCR reads, giving one row per CDR3 protein. The sample lists 430,000 or so distinct CDR3 sequences; roughly 9.8% were seen once. The sequences come from PBMCs from blood, collected roughly 46 days after vaccination. The receptors originated from a man aged 45 to 65 who received an inactivated influenza vaccine. The CDR3 runs from the conserved cysteine through the conserved F or W. Each record gives: J gene, V gene, D gene, clone size, CDR3 DNA, CDR3 protein. A D gene is named only where the DNA matches it firmly. Clone size is shown for a subset of rows, as once, few, many or a class of expanded clone.

J gene: TRBJ2-3
V gene: TRBV7-9
D gene: TRBD2
clone size: NA
CDR3 DNA: TGTGCCAGCAGCAAAGGGACTAGCGGGGGTATTGATACGCAGTATTTT
CDR3 protein: CASSKGTSGGIDTQYF

J gene: TRBJ2-1
V gene: TRBV28
D gene: NA
clone size: NA
CDR3 DNA: TGTGCCAGCAGCCTTATGCAGGTATATGCCGACAATGAGCAGTTCTTC
CDR3 protein: CASSLMQVYADNEQFF

J gene: TRBJ1-1
V gene: TRBV7-9
D gene: NA
clone size: NA
CDR3 DNA: TGTGCCAGCAGCCACTTTGGCGGGCGTTTGGCTGAAGCTTTCTTT
CDR3 protein: CASSHFGGRLAEAFF

J gene: TRBJ1-2
V gene: TRBV6-2/TRBV6-3
D gene: TRBD1
clone size: few
CDR3 DNA: TGTGCCAGCAGTTACCAGGACAGGGTTGGTGGCTACACCTTC
CDR3 protein: CASSYQDRVGGYTF

J gene: TRBJ2-7
V gene: TRBV7-9
D gene: NA
clone size: NA
CDR3 DNA: TGTGCCAGCAGCCCCCTGCCCGGAGGCCAGGGGACCTACGAGCAGTACTTC
CDR3 protein: CASSPLPGGQGTYEQYF

J gene: TRBJ2-7
V gene: TRBV18
D gene: TRBD1
clone size: few
CDR3 DNA: TGTGCCAGCTCCCGAGGGACAGGGGACTACGAGCAGTACTTC
CDR3 protein: CASSRGTGDYEQYF

J gene: TRBJ2-7
V gene: TRBV6-2/TRBV6-3
D gene: TRBD2
clone size: NA
CDR3 DNA: TGTGCCAGCAGTGACCCGCTAGCGGGTACTTACGAGCAGTACTTC
CDR3 protein: CASSDPLAGTYEQYF

J gene: TRBJ2-1
V gene: TRBV28
D gene: TRBD2
clone size: few
CDR3 DNA: TGTGCCAGCAGTTTATCCTCCGGGACTAGCGGATACAATGAGCAGTTCTTC
CDR3 protein: CASSLSSGTSGYNEQFF

J gene: TRBJ2-5
V gene: TRBV20-1
D gene: TRBD2
clone size: NA
CDR3 DNA: TGCAGTGCTAGCGTACTAGCGGGGGGGAAAGAGACCCAGTACTTC
CDR3 protein: CSASVLAGGKETQYF

J gene: TRBJ1-6
V gene: TRBV20-1
D gene: NA
clone size: NA
CDR3 DNA: TGCAGTGCTAGAGATCCGATTTCACCCCTCCACTTT
CDR3 protein: CSARDPISPLHF

J gene: TRBJ1-6
V gene: TRBV4-1
D gene: TRBD1
clone size: few
CDR3 DNA: TGCGCCAGCAGCCACGGGACAGGGAATTCACCCCTCCACTTT
CDR3 protein: CASSHGTGNSPLHF

J gene: TRBJ2-1
V gene: TRBV4-1
D gene: NA
clone size: few
CDR3 DNA: TGCGCCAGCAGCCAATACCGGGAACAGCCTTTCAATGAGCAGTTCTTC
CDR3 protein: CASSQYREQPFNEQFF

J gene: TRBJ2-5
V gene: TRBV7-3
D gene: TRBD2
clone size: few
CDR3 DNA: TGTGCCAGCAGCTTACTCGGCGGGAGAGGTTCAGGAGAGACCCAGTACTTC
CDR3 protein: CASSLLGGRGSGETQYF

J gene: TRBJ2-3
V gene: TRBV15
D gene: NA
clone size: few
CDR3 DNA: TGTGCCACCAGCACGGTTTGGAGGGGGACGGGCTGGGCAGATACGCAGTATTTT
CDR3 protein: CATSTVWRGTGWADTQYF

J gene: TRBJ1-5
V gene: TRBV15
D gene: NA
clone size: NA
CDR3 DNA: TGTGCCACCAGCAGAGATCAGGGGTGGGCATCGCCCCAGCATTTT
CDR3 protein: CATSRDQGWASPQHF

J gene: TRBJ1-5
V gene: TRBV12-3/TRBV12-4
D gene: NA
clone size: many
CDR3 DNA: TGTGCCAGCAGTTTATTACAGAGCAATCAGCCCCAGCATTTT
CDR3 protein: CASSLLQSNQPQHF

J gene: TRBJ2-1
V gene: TRBV6-4
D gene: TRBD2
clone size: few
CDR3 DNA: TGTGCCAGCACCCCACTAGCGGGGGAGTACAATGAGCAGTTCTTC
CDR3 protein: CASTPLAGEYNEQFF

J gene: TRBJ1-1
V gene: TRBV5-1
D gene: NA
clone size: NA
CDR3 DNA: TGCGCCAGCAGCTTGACAGTGGACACTGAAGCTTTCTTT
CDR3 protein: CASSLTVDTEAFF

J gene: TRBJ2-7
V gene: TRBV12-3/TRBV12-4
D gene: TRBD1
clone size: few
CDR3 DNA: TGTGCCAGCAGGCTCAACCCCGGGACAGGGTCCTACGAGCAGTACTTC
CDR3 protein: CASRLNPGTGSYEQYF

J gene: TRBJ2-7
V gene: TRBV15
D gene: NA
clone size: many
CDR3 DNA: TGTGCCACCAGCAGATCCAGGACAACCTTATACGAGCAGTACTTC
CDR3 protein: CATSRSRTTLYEQYF

J gene: TRBJ2-7
V gene: TRBV20-1
D gene: NA
clone size: NA
CDR3 DNA: TGCAGTGCTAGAGGGGGTACCTACGAGCAGTACTTC
CDR3 protein: CSARGGTYEQYF

J gene: TRBJ2-1
V gene: TRBV20-1
D gene: NA
clone size: few
CDR3 DNA: TGCAGTGCTATGGGACTCAGTTACAATGAGCAGTTCTTC
CDR3 protein: CSAMGLSYNEQFF

J gene: TRBJ1-3
V gene: TRBV5-1
D gene: NA
clone size: few
CDR3 DNA: TGCGCCAGCAGCTACGAGGCTGGAAACACCATATATTTT
CDR3 protein: CASSYEAGNTIYF

J gene: TRBJ1-1
V gene: TRBV7-2
D gene: NA
clone size: NA
CDR3 DNA: TGTGCCAGCAGCACGGACCTGGACCGGACCACTGAAGCTTTCTTT
CDR3 protein: CASSTDLDRTTEAFF

J gene: TRBJ1-4
V gene: TRBV7-2
D gene: NA
clone size: few
CDR3 DNA: TGTGCCAGCAGCAACTACTGGGGGGAAAAACTGTTTTTT
CDR3 protein: CASSNYWGEKLFF

J gene: TRBJ2-1
V gene: TRBV5-1
D gene: TRBD2
clone size: many
CDR3 DNA: TGCGCCAGCAGCGATGGCGGGGGGAACTACAATGAGCAGTTCTTC
CDR3 protein: CASSDGGGNYNEQFF

J gene: TRBJ1-1
V gene: TRBV18
D gene: NA
clone size: NA
CDR3 DNA: TGTGCCAGCTCACCTGGGACGGGTGACACTGAAGCTTTCTTT
CDR3 protein: CASSPGTGDTEAFF

J gene: TRBJ1-1
V gene: TRBV12-3/TRBV12-4
D gene: TRBD1
clone size: NA
CDR3 DNA: TGTGCCAGCACCGCCACCAGACAGGGAGAGGGTCAGAACACTGAAGCTTTCTTT
CDR3 protein: CASTATRQGEGQNTEAFF

J gene: TRBJ2-2
V gene: TRBV7-2
D gene: TRBD1
clone size: many
CDR3 DNA: TGTGCCAGCAGCTCCCGACAGGGGGCGAACACCGGGGAGCTGTTTTTT
CDR3 protein: CASSSRQGANTGELFF

J gene: TRBJ2-3
V gene: TRBV6-2/TRBV6-3
D gene: NA
clone size: NA
CDR3 DNA: TGTGCCAGCAGTTATGGTTGGCAGGGGACAGATACGCAGTATTTT
CDR3 protein: CASSYGWQGTDTQYF

J gene: TRBJ2-7
V gene: TRBV11-2
D gene: NA
clone size: NA
CDR3 DNA: TGTGCCAGCAGAGACCGGACTCCGCGATACGAGCAGTACTTC
CDR3 protein: CASRDRTPRYEQYF

J gene: TRBJ2-1
V gene: TRBV4-3
D gene: NA
clone size: few
CDR3 DNA: TGCGCCAGCAGCCAAGACTGGTCCGGGGCCAGTTATTACAATGAGCAGTTCTTC
CDR3 protein: CASSQDWSGASYYNEQFF

J gene: TRBJ1-1
V gene: TRBV5-6
D gene: NA
clone size: NA
CDR3 DNA: TGTGCCAGCGGGCCGGGGACTGGGACTGAAGCTTTCTTT
CDR3 protein: CASGPGTGTEAFF

J gene: TRBJ2-1
V gene: TRBV15
D gene: NA
clone size: many
CDR3 DNA: TGTGCCACCAGCAGGGGAGACTCCTACAATGAGCAGTTCTTC
CDR3 protein: CATSRGDSYNEQFF

J gene: TRBJ2-7
V gene: TRBV7-2
D gene: TRBD1
clone size: many
CDR3 DNA: TGTGCCAGCAGCTTAGTATCCGGGACAGGGGGCTACGAGCAGTACTTC
CDR3 protein: CASSLVSGTGGYEQYF

J gene: TRBJ2-3
V gene: TRBV11-3
D gene: TRBD2
clone size: NA
CDR3 DNA: TGTGCCAGCAGCTCCCAGCGGGGGGCGGACACAGATACGCAGTATTTT
CDR3 protein: CASSSQRGADTDTQYF

J gene: TRBJ2-7
V gene: TRBV2
D gene: NA
clone size: many
CDR3 DNA: TGTGCCAGCAGCGCAAACTACGAGCAGTACTTC
CDR3 protein: CASSANYEQYF